Each of the 7 T cell receptor beta chains below was sequenced from the same sample in a study of T cells in Graves' hyperthyroidism and ophthalmopathy. From RNA transcripts, TCR beta CDR3 regions were amplified. First-round RT-PCR targeting the TCR CDR3 was performed with the HTBI primer set. TCRdb used MiXCR to reprocess the multiplex PCR reads, holding one entry per CDR3 protein. The sample lists roughly 700,000 distinct CDR3 sequences; around 15% were seen once. The sequencing sample was made of blood. The receptor source for this set is a woman between 18 and 29 years old with Graves' hyperthyroidism.

There are many counts of this clonotype. The chain uses TRBV6-1 and TRBJ2-7; 12 bases align to TRBD2. Germline V gene lookup returns CDR1 MNHNS and CDR2 SASEGT. The CDR3 runs 15 residues. V lost 6 bases and J lost 5; bases outside the gene matches: 8. CDR3 nucleotides: TGTGCCAGCAGCCCGATGACTAGCGGGAGAAACGAGCAGTACTTC. Its translation: CASSPMTSGRNEQYF.

This clonotype was seen many times. The chain employs TRBV2 and TRBJ1-3, with D possibly TRBD1 on 6 matching bases. This CDR3 spans 14 amino acids. Germline V gives CDR1 SNHLY, CDR2 FYNNEI. Trimming removed 5 bases from V and 0 bases from J, with 8 bases in between. This chain's CDR3 is CASSNRVSGNTIYF. The CDR3, as DNA: TGTGCCAGCAGTAACAGGGTCTCTGGAAACACCATATATTTT.

The sample holds a few counts of this clonotype. The rearrangement joins TRBV27 to TRBJ1-1; 11 bases fit TRBD1. Germline CDR1 MNHEY, CDR2 SMNVEV (reference sequence). V dropped 7 bases and J dropped 9; count of bases not matched to a gene: 7. This CDR3 comprises 13 residues. For the CDR3, the DNA is TGTGCCAGCACCCGCGGACAGGGGGCTCAAGCTTTCTTT. Protein: CASTRGQGAQAFF.

This clonotype has only a few counts. The chain links TRBV6-1 to TRBJ1-1; D not resolved. CDR1 is MNHNS, CDR2 SASEGT, per germline. The CDR3 totals 13 residues. Between the trimmed V and J ends, which lost 5 bases and 4 bases, there was a span of 11 bases. The CDR3: CASSWEAGTEAFF. DNA for the CDR3: TGTGCCAGCAGTTGGGAGGCAGGCACTGAAGCTTTCTTT.

The chain employs TRBV4-1 and TRBJ1-2; unclear D gene. Per the germline V gene, CDR1 is MGHRA and CDR2 is YSYEKL. The CDR3 contains 14 residues. With 0 bases removed from V and 4 bases from J, the gap between germline ends came to 9 bases. The CDR3 reads CASSQEMGGYGYTF. CDR3 bases: TGCGCCAGCAGCCAAGAGATGGGTGGCTATGGCTACACCTTC.

The chain uses TRBV19 and TRBJ2-3; D not resolved. CDR3 size: 14 residues. Trimming left V 6 bases short and J 5 bases short, with 15 bases between. In germline, CDR1 is LNHDA, CDR2 SQIVND (reference sequence). This CDR3 reads CASSHLDPRDTQYF. In nucleotides, the CDR3 is TGTGCCAGTAGCCACCTTGACCCGAGAGATACGCAGTATTTT.

This clonotype was observed a few times. The chain joins TRBV5-1 to TRBJ2-1; 8 bases are shared with TRBD1. Germline assignment: CDR1 SGHRS and CDR2 YFSETQ. With 0 bases clipped from V and 6 bases from J, the junction kept 11 bases outside the gene matches. The CDR3 has 17 amino acids. The CDR3 sequence is CASSLGVLGQGGNEQFF. CDR3 coding DNA: TGCGCCAGCAGCTTGGGGGTCCTCGGACAGGGAGGCAATGAGCAGTTCTTC.